This T cell receptor beta chain was documented in a study of CD8 T cells in ankylosing spondylitis. Per germline, CDR1 MNHEY and CDR2 SVGAGI. V dropped 4 bases and J dropped 0 bases, with 13 bases sitting between them. This CDR3 region has 15 residues. In this sample, this clonotype turned up many times. TCRdb re-analysed the 5' RACE reads in MiXCR, keeping a single row per CDR3 protein. Of under 150,000 distinct CDR3 sequences listed, about an eighth are singletons. The clonotype comes from a female donor with ankylosing spondylitis or in good health (not recorded which). The sample taken for sequencing was blood, either unsorted or a sorted T cell fraction (not recorded which). This chain links TRBV6-5 with TRBJ2-7; tentatively, D is TRBD1 (6 bases). CDR3 residues: CASSFDRLDSYEQYF. The CDR3 DNA reads TGTGCCAGCAGTTTCGACAGGCTTGACTCCTACGAGCAGTACTTC.